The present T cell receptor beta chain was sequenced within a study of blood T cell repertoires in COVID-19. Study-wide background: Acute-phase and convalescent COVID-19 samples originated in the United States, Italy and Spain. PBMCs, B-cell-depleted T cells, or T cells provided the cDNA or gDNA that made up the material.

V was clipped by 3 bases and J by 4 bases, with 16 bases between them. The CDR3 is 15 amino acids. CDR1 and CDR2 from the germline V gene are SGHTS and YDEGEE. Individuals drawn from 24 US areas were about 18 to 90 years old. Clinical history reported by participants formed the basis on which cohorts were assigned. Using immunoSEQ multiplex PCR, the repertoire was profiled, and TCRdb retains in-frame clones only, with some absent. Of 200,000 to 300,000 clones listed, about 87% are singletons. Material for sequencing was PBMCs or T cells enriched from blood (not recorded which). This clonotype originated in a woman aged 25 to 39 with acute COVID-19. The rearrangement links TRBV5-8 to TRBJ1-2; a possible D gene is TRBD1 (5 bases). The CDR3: CASSWAGRGGYGYTF. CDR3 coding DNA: TGTGCCAGCAGCTGGGCAGGGAGGGGTGGCTATGGCTACACCTTC.